This TCR beta chain stems from a study of T cells in Graves' hyperthyroidism and ophthalmopathy. There were TCR beta CDR3 regions amplified from RNA transcripts. The HTBI primer set served for first-round RT-PCR of the TCR CDR3. TCRdb redid the calling of the multiplex PCR reads with MiXCR, one entry per CDR3 protein. The data contain some 690,000 distinct CDR3 sequences, approximately 15% of them singletons. J gave up 8 bases and V 3 bases, and 4 bases lay outside the gene matches. The CDR3 sequence is 13 residues long. The TCR was taken from a man in his fifties or sixties with Graves' hyperthyroidism. The V and J genes are TRBV12-3 or TRBV12-4 and TRBJ2-1, with 7 bases matching TRBD1. Specimen: blood. CDR3 in amino acids: CASSFYRGYEQFF. DNA of the CDR3: TGTGCCAGCAGTTTTTACAGGGGATATGAGCAGTTCTTC.